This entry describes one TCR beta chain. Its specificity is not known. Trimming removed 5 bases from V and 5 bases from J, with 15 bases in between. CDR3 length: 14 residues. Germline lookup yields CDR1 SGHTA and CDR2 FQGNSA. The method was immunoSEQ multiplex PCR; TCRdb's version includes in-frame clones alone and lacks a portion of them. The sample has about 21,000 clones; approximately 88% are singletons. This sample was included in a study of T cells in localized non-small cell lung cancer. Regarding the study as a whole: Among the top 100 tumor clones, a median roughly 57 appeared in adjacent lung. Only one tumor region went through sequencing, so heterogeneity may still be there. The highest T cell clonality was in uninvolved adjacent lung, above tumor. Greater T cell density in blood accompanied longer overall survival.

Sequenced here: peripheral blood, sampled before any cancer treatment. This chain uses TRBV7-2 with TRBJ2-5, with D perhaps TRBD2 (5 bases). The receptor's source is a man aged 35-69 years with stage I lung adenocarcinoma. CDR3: CASSQGRGGETQYF. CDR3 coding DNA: TGTGCCAGCAGCCAAGGTCGGGGTGGGGAGACCCAGTACTTC.